This T cell receptor beta chain derives from a study of tumor-infiltrating lymphocytes in localized non-small cell lung cancer. Whole-study context: Patients included smokers and never-smokers with various histologies, some sampled after neoadjuvant chemotherapy. Each patient gave resected tumor and non-adjacent uninvolved lung tissue.

Germline V gene data show CDR1 as SNHLY and CDR2 as FYNNEI. The ends were cut back, 6 bases at V and 7 bases at J, with 15 bases in the middle. This CDR3 region has 13 residues. Here immunoSEQ multiplex PCR was the method, and the copy in TCRdb shows in-frame clones only, minus some. The sample contains about 3,600 clones, about four fifths of which appear only once. The sample comprised uninvolved lung tissue not adjacent to the tumor. J is TRBJ1-1 and V is TRBV2, with D maybe TRBD1 (5 bases). The origin of this receptor is a human donor with non-small cell lung cancer. Here the CDR3 reads CASSPLPRGEAFF. The DNA of the CDR3 is TGTGCCAGCAGCCCTCTCCCTAGGGGTGAAGCTTTCTTT. The variable domain in full, with the rest retrieved from reference TRBV2 and TRBJ1-1, is EPEVTQTPSHQVTQMGQEVILRCVPISNHLYFYWYRQILGQKVEFLVSFYNNEISEKSEIFDDQFSVERPDGSNFTLKIRSTKLEDSAMYFCASSPLPRGEAFFGQGTRLTVV.